These T cell receptor beta chains were read from a single sample in a study of blood T cell repertoires in COVID-19. Libraries were prepared by immunoSEQ multiplex PCR; TCRdb keeps only in-frame clonotypes and omits some of them. The sample shows about 170,000 clones, under 85% of them seen only once. The material sequenced was peripheral blood. All receptors come from a man in his 70s with acute or convalescent COVID-19. The conserved cysteine and the conserved F or W are not part of the CDR3 here.

v_gene | CDR3aa
TRBV30 | AWSRSLKNTEAF
TRBV7-2 | ASRPSGVETQY
TRBV6-2/TRBV6-3 | ASSWAWAEAF
TRBV2 | ASSGWDRVNGYT
TRBV25-1 | ASSEFRGEKLF
TRBV3-1/TRBV3-2 | ASSQGLGTQGNNSPLH
TRBV6-1 | ASSEGGVTEAF
TRBV5-1 | ASSGSSGATDTQY
TRBV7-9 | ASSFPANEQY
TRBV4-1 | ASSQGTGGVYGYT
TRBV9 | ASSVAMQGHLSYNEQF
TRBV15 | ATSRDRGAGNEKLF
TRBV12-5 | ASGPWSWSGEAF
TRBV27 | ASSATSGTYEQY
TRBV6-6 | ASSSPTGTGELF
TRBV10-3 | AISESYTVGGYSNQPQH
TRBV11-3 | ASSPDSGTYNEQF
TRBV3-1/TRBV3-2 | ASSHGTSGGDTDTQY
TRBV5-4 | ASSLVAGEGEKLF